This T cell receptor beta chain was sequenced for a study of blood T cell repertoires in COVID-19. Turning to the study itself: Samples came from the United States, Italy and Spain, spanning acute and convalescent COVID-19.

The CDR3 has 20 amino acids. Deletions cut 1 base from V and 0 bases from J, with 23 bases between. The germline gives CDR1 SGHRS, CDR2 YFSETQ. The assay was immunoSEQ multiplex PCR, and TCRdb's table has in-frame clones only and misses some. The sample holds tens of thousands of clones, around nine tenths seen once. The sequenced sample consisted of peripheral blood. The rearrangement links TRBV5-1 to TRBJ2-1; D possibly corresponds to TRBD1 (5 bases). The TCR was taken from a man aged 65 to 79 with acute or convalescent COVID-19. The CDR3 DNA reads as TGCGCCAGCAGCTTGCTGGAACGAACAGGAACACGAATCTCCTACAATGAGCAGTTCTTC. It specifies CASSLLERTGTRISYNEQFF.